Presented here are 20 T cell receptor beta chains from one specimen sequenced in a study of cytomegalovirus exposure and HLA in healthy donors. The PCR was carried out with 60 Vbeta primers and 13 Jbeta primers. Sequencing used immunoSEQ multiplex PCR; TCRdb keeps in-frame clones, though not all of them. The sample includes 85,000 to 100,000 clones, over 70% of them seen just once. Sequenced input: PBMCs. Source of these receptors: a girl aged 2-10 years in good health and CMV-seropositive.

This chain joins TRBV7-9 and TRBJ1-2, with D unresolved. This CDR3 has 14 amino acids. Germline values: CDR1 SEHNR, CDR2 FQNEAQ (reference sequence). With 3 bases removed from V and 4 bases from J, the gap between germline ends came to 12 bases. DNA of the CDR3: TGTGCCAGCAGCTTCCCAGAAATTTTCTATGGCTACACCTTC. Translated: CASSFPEIFYGYTF.

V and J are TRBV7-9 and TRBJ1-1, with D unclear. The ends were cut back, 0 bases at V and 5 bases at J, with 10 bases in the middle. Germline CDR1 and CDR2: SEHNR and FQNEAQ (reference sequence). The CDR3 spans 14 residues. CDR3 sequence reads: CASSLAHGITEAFF. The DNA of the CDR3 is TGTGCCAGCAGCTTAGCGCACGGTATTACTGAAGCTTTCTTT.

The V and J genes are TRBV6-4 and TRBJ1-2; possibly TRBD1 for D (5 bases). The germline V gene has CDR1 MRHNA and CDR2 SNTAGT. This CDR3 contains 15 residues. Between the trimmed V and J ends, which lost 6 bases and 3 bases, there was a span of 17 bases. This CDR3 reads CASSPSTGDHYGYTF. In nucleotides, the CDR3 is TGTGCCAGCAGCCCTAGTACAGGAGACCACTATGGCTACACCTTC.

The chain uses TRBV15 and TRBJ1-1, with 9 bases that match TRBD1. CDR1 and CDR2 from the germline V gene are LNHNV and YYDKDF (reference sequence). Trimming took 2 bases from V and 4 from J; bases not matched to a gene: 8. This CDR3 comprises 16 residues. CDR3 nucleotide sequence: TGTGCCACCAGCAGACACGGACAGGGGATTCGCACTGAAGCTTTCTTT. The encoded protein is CATSRHGQGIRTEAFF.

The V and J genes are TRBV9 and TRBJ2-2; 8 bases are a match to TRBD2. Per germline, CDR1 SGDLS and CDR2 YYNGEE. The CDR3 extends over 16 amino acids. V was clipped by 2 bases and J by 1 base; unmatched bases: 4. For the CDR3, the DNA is TGTGCCAGCAGCGTGGTAGCGGGACTGAACACCGGGGAGCTGTTTTTT. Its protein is CASSVVAGLNTGELFF.

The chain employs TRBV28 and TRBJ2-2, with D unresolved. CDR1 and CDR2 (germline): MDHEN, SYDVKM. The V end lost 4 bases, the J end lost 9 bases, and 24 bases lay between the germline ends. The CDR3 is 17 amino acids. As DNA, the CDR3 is TGTGCCAGCAGTTCCCCAGGATTTCTCTTGAGTACGAGGGAGCTGTTTTTT. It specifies CASSSPGFLLSTRELFF.

In nucleotides, the CDR3 is TGCGCCAGCAGCCAAGGAATCGGACAGGGGTTGAACCAGCCCCAGCATTTT. Protein sequence: CASSQGIGQGLNQPQHF. The rearrangement uses TRBV4-3 and TRBJ1-5; 9 nucleotides line up with TRBD1. The V and J ends lost 1 base and 7 bases, in that order; junction bases with no gene match: 11. The V gene's germline CDR1 is LGHNA and CDR2 YSLEER. This CDR3 has 17 residues.

This CDR3 reads CASSWGQPYEQYF. CDR3 sequence (DNA): TGTGCCAGCAGCTGGGGACAGCCCTACGAGCAGTACTTC. The chain is built from TRBV7-2 and TRBJ2-7; 7 bases are a match to TRBD1. Trimming removed 4 bases from V and 2 bases from J; junction bases left unmatched: 2. The length of the CDR3 is 13 residues. In germline, CDR1 is SGHTA, CDR2 FQGNSA.

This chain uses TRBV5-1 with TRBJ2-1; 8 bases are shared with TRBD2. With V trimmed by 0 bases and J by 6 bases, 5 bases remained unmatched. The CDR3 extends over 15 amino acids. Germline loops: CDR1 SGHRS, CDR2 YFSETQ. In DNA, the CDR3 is TGCGCCAGCAGCTTGGGCGGGACTAGTGTCAATGAGCAGTTCTTC. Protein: CASSLGGTSVNEQFF.

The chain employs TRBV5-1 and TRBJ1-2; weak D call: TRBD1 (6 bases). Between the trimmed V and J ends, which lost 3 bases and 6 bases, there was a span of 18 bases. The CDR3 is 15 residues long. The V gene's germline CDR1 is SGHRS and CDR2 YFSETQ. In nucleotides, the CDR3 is TGCGCCAGCAGCTCCGACCATCAGGGGATCCATGGCTACACCTTC. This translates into CASSSDHQGIHGYTF.

The CDR3 nucleotides are TGTGCCTGGAGTCCCTCTGATACGCAGTATTTT. Encoded protein: CAWSPSDTQYF. The gene calls are TRBV30 and TRBJ2-3; D gene unclear. The CDR3 runs 11 residues. Trimming left V 2 bases short and J 6 bases short, with 6 bases between. From germline, CDR1 is GTSNPN and CDR2 SVGIG (reference sequence).

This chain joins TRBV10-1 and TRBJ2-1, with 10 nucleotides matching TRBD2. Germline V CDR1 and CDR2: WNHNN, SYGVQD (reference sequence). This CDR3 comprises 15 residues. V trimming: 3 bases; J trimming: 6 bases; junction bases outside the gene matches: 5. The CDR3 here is CASSEASGRGNEQFF. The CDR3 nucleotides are TGCGCCAGCAGTGAAGCTAGCGGGAGAGGCAATGAGCAGTTCTTC.

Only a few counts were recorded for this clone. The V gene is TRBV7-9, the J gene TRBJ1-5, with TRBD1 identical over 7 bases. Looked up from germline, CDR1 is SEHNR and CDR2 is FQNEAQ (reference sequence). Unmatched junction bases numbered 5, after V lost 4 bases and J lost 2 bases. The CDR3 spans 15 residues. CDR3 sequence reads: CASSSDRDRNQPQHF. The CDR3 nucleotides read TGTGCCAGCAGCTCTGACAGGGATCGCAATCAGCCCCAGCATTTT.

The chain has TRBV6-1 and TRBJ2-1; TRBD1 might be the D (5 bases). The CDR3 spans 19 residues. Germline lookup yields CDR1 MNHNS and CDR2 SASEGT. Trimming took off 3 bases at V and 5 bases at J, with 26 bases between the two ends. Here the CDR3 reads CASSEDQTVKYVLNNEQFF. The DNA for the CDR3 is TGTGCCAGCAGTGAGGACCAGACAGTCAAGTATGTCTTGAACAATGAGCAGTTCTTC.

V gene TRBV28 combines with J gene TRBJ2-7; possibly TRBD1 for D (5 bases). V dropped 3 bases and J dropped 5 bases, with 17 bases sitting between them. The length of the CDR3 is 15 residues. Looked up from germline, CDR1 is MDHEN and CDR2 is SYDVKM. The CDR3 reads CASSFLGAGQDEQYF. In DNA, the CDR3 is TGTGCCAGCAGTTTTTTAGGTGCAGGGCAGGACGAGCAGTACTTC.

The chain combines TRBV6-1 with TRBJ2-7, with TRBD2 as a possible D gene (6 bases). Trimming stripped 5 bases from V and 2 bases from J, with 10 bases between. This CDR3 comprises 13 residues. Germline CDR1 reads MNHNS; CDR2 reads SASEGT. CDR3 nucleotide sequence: TGTGCCAGCAGTTGGGACTCCCCCTACGAGCAGTACTTC. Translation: CASSWDSPYEQYF.

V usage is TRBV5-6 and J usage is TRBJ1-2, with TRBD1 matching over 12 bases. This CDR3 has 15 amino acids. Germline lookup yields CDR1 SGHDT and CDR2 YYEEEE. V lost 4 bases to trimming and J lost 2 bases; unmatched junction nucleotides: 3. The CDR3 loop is CASSPGTGGNYGYTF. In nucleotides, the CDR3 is TGTGCCAGCAGCCCTGGGACAGGGGGCAACTATGGCTACACCTTC. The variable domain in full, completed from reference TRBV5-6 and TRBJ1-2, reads DAGVTQSPTHLIKTRGQQVTLRCSPKSGHDTVSWYQQALGQGPQFIFQYYEEEERQRGNFPDRFSGHQFPNYSSELNVNALLLGDSALYLCASSPGTGGNYGYTFGSGTRLTVV.

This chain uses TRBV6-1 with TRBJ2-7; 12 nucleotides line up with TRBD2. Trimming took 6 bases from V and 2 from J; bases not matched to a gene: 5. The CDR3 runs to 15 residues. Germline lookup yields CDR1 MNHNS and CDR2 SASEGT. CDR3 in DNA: TGTGCCAGCAGCGATGGACTAGCGGGAACCTACGAGCAGTACTTC. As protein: CASSDGLAGTYEQYF.

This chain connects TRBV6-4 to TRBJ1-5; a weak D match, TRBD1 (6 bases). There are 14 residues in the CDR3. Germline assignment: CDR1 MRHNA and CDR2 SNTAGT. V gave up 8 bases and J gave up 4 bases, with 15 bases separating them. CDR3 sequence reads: CASRRGSINQPQHF. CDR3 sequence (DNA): TGTGCCAGCCGCAGGGGCTCCATTAATCAGCCCCAGCATTTT.

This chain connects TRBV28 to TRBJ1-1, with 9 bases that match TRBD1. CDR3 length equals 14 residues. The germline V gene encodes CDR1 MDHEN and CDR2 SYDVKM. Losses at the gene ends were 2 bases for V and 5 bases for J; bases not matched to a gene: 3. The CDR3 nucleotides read TGTGCCAGCAGTTTAGGACAGGGGTGGACTGAAGCTTTCTTT. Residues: CASSLGQGWTEAFF.